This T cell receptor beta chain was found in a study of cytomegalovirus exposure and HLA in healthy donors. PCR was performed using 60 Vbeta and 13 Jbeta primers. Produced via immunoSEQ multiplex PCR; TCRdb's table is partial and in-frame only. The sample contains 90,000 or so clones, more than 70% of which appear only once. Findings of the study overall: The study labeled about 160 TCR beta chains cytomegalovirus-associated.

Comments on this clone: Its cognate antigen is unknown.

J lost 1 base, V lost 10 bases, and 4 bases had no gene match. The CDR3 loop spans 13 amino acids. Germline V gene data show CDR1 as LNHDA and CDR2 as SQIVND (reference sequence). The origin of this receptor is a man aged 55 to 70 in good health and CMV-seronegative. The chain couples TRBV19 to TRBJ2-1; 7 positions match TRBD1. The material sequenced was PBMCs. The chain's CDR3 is CATRQGSYNEQFF. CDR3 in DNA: TGTGCCACCAGACAGGGATCCTACAATGAGCAGTTCTTC.